The 5 T cell receptor beta chains below come from one sample, sequenced in a study of technical replicates of blood from several donors. TCRdb's copy holds only in-frame clones and misses some; the assay was immunoSEQ multiplex PCR. Of more than 60,000 clones in the sample, around nine tenths were seen once. Sequences were obtained from PBMCs. The receptors originated from a human donor in good health. Some clones in this sample may be carry-over from other donors' samples.

V gene TRBV7-2 combines with J gene TRBJ2-1; a weak D match, TRBD2 (6 bases). Germline V lookup: CDR1 SGHTA, CDR2 FQGNSA. Deletions cut 3 bases from V and 1 base from J, with 10 bases between. The length of the CDR3 is 15 residues. The CDR3, as DNA: TGTGCCAGCAGCTTCGGACTACAGTCCTACAATGAGCAGTTCTTC. It encodes CASSFGLQSYNEQFF.

J is TRBJ2-1 and V is TRBV5-8, with D perhaps TRBD2 (6 bases). From germline, CDR1 is SGHTS and CDR2 YDEGEE. V was pared by 0 bases and J by 0 bases, with 10 bases between. This CDR3 spans 16 amino acids. The CDR3 reads CASSLGRGNSYNEQFF. CDR3 coding DNA: TGTGCCAGCAGCTTGGGACGCGGGAACTCCTACAATGAGCAGTTCTTC. The full variable domain, its missing parts supplied by reference TRBV5-8 and TRBJ2-1, is EAGVTQSPTHLIKTRGQQATLRCSPISGHTSVYWYQQALGLGLQFLLWYDEGEERNRGNFPPRFSGRQFPNYSSELNVNALELEDSALYLCASSLGRGNSYNEQFFGPGTRLTVL.

This chain links TRBV5-1 with TRBJ1-1, with no clear D. CDR3 length: 15 residues. V was clipped by 0 bases and J by 1 base, with 10 bases between them. CDR1 is SGHRS, CDR2 YFSETQ, per germline. The CDR3 loop is CASSLDALPNTEAFF. As DNA, the CDR3 is TGCGCCAGCAGCTTGGACGCACTACCGAACACTGAAGCTTTCTTT.

This clone was counted many times. The J gene is TRBJ1-3, the V gene TRBV10-3, with TRBD1 matching over 8 bases. Germline V gene lookup returns CDR1 ENHRY and CDR2 SYGVKD. V lost 4 bases to trimming and J lost 4 bases; unmatched junction nucleotides: 3. This CDR3 has 14 residues. In DNA, the CDR3 is TGTGCCATCAGTGTTGCAGGGGGCGGAAACACCATATATTTT. Translated, it gives CAISVAGGGNTIYF.

The chain joins TRBV4-3 to TRBJ2-1; 9 bases agree with TRBD1. The germline gives CDR1 LGHNA, CDR2 YSLEER. Trimming cost V 0 bases and J 4 bases; bases outside gene matches: 1. This CDR3 is 15 amino acids long. The DNA for the CDR3 is TGCGCCAGCAGCCAAGAGACAGGGGGGTACAATGAGCAGTTCTTC. It encodes CASSQETGGYNEQFF.